The 17 T cell receptor beta chains presented below share a single source sample, sequenced in a study of blood T cell repertoires in COVID-19. Assay used: immunoSEQ multiplex PCR; TCRdb lists only in-frame clones, some missing. The sample gives 250,000 to 300,000 clones, 70% to 90% of which show up once; around 1.8% is in the top ten. The source material was peripheral blood. All receptors come from a young man with active or convalescent COVID-19.

The genes are TRBV3-1 (or the pseudogene TRBV3-2) and TRBJ2-7; 7 positions agree with TRBD2. The length of the CDR3 is 16 residues. Per germline, CDR1 LGHDT and CDR2 YNNKEL (reference sequence). The junction had 16 bases not matched to a gene; V was cut back by 5 bases and J by 6 bases. The DNA for the CDR3 is TGTGCCAGCAGCGGGGGTTGGACTAGTACTATAGTCGAGCAGTACTTC. It is translated as CASSGGWTSTIVEQYF.

This clone was detected a few times. CDR3 nucleotide sequence: TGTGCCTGGAGGGGAGGGGGGCCAGGAAACACCATATATTTT. Amino acids: CAWRGGGPGNTIYF. V gene TRBV30 combines with J gene TRBJ1-3; TRBD1 might be the D (6 bases). The CDR3 covers 14 residues. Trimming stripped 3 bases from V and 4 bases from J, with 13 bases between. The germline V gene encodes CDR1 GTSNPN and CDR2 SVGIG (reference sequence).

This chain uses TRBV9 with TRBJ1-6, with 7 positions matching TRBD1. Germline V gives CDR1 SGDLS, CDR2 YYNGEE. The CDR3 is made up of 17 amino acids. The V and J ends lost 0 bases and 5 bases, in that order; junction bases with no gene match: 8. CDR3 coding DNA: TGTGCCAGCAGCGTAGGGGGCCAGGGGGGCAATAATTCACCCCTCCACTTT. Its translation: CASSVGGQGGNNSPLHF.

This clone has just a few counts. The rearrangement links TRBV10-2 to TRBJ1-6; TRBD1 aligns across 7 bases. The CDR3 loop spans 13 amino acids. CDR1 WSHSY and CDR2 SAAADI come from the germline V gene. CDR3 protein: CACTGVENSPLHF. The CDR3 nucleotides read TGCGCATGTACAGGGGTGGAGAATTCACCCCTCCACTTT.

This clone appeared a single time. V gene TRBV3-1 (or the pseudogene TRBV3-2) combines with J gene TRBJ1-2; D is possibly TRBD1 (5 bases). CDR1 LGHDT and CDR2 YNNKEL come from the germline V gene (reference sequence). V lost 4 bases, J lost 4 bases, and 13 bases lay in between. The CDR3 consists of 14 residues. CDR3 protein: CASSRTQGPYGYTF. In DNA form, the CDR3 reads TGTGCCAGCAGCCGGACGCAGGGCCCCTATGGCTACACCTTC.

CDR3 coding DNA: TGTGCCAGCAGCATCGGGACAGAGAATGAAAAACTGTTTTTT. Translated, it gives CASSIGTENEKLFF. The chain carries TRBV5-4 and TRBJ1-4, with TRBD1 matching 7 bases. The germline V gene has CDR1 SGHNT and CDR2 YYREEE (reference sequence). V trimming: 4 bases; J trimming: 5 bases; junction bases outside the gene matches: 5. CDR3 size: 14 residues.

The V call is TRBV7-9, the J call TRBJ2-3; D remains unclear. The CDR3 is 14 residues long. Between the trimmed V and J ends, which lost 2 bases and 0 bases, there was a span of 6 bases. Germline CDR1 reads SEHNR; CDR2 reads FQNEAQ (reference sequence). The DNA for the CDR3 is TGTGCCAGCAGCTTATCCTCTAGCACAGATACGCAGTATTTT. Its protein product is CASSLSSSTDTQYF. The variable domain in full, with the rest retrieved from reference TRBV7-9 and TRBJ2-3, is DTGVSQNPRHKITKRGQNVTFRCDPISEHNRLYWYRQTLGQGPEFLTYFQNEAQLEKSRLLSDRFSAERPKGSFSTLEIQRTEQGDSAMYLCASSLSSSTDTQYFGPGTRLTVL.

The chain combines TRBV6-5 with TRBJ2-1; 8 bases line up with TRBD1. The junction had 3 bases not matched to a gene; V was cut back by 4 bases and J by 4 bases. Germline CDR1 is MNHEY and CDR2 is SVGAGI. CDR3 size: 14 residues. In DNA form, the CDR3 reads TGTGCCAGCAGTTGGAGGGACAGGTACAATGAGCAGTTCTTC. Its protein is CASSWRDRYNEQFF.

V and J are TRBV14 and TRBJ2-3; 8 bases match TRBD2. Germline-derived CDR1 and CDR2 are SGHDN and FVKESK. This CDR3 is 16 amino acids long. J lost 3 bases, V lost 0 bases, and 5 bases had no gene match. CDR3 loop: CASSQDGGATTDTQYF. The CDR3 DNA sequence: TGTGCCAGCAGCCAAGACGGGGGGGCCACGACAGATACGCAGTATTTT. Combining the CDR3 with reference TRBV14 and TRBJ2-3 gives the whole variable domain EAGVTQFPSHSVIEKGQTVTLRCDPISGHDNLYWYRRVMGKEIKFLLHFVKESKQDESGMPNNRFLAERTGGTYSTLKVQPAELEDSGVYFCASSQDGGATTDTQYFGPGTRLTVL.

This clone was picked up a small number of times. This chain joins TRBV25-1 and TRBJ2-7, with 8 bases identical to TRBD1. J was trimmed by 2 bases and V by 4 bases; bases with no gene match: 4. The CDR3 loop spans 14 amino acids. CDR1 and CDR2 from the germline V gene are MGHDK and SYGVNS. CDR3 nucleotides: TGTGCCAGCAGTGGCCGGACAGGGACCTACGAGCAGTACTTC. This encodes CASSGRTGTYEQYF.

The CDR3 sequence is CASRQDNQPQHF. CDR3 DNA sequence: TGTGCCAGCAGACAGGACAATCAGCCCCAGCATTTT. The chain couples TRBV7-9 to TRBJ1-5; possible D gene TRBD1, 5 bases. V dropped 6 bases and J dropped 3 bases, with 6 bases sitting between them. Germline lookup yields CDR1 SEHNR and CDR2 FQNEAQ (reference sequence). The CDR3 consists of 12 residues.

This chain joins TRBV9 and TRBJ2-1; perhaps TRBD1 as D (5 bases). Trimming removed 2 bases at V and 0 bases at J, with 6 bases between. CDR1 is SGDLS and CDR2 is YYNGEE in the germline V gene. The CDR3 consists of 14 residues. CDR3 DNA sequence: TGTGCCAGCAGCGTCCAGGGCTCCTACAATGAGCAGTTCTTC. This encodes CASSVQGSYNEQFF.

The chain couples TRBV6-5 to TRBJ2-7, with D maybe TRBD1 (5 bases). The CDR3 length is 14 residues. Trimming removed 2 bases at V and 6 bases at J, with 14 bases between. Germline lookup yields CDR1 MNHEY and CDR2 SVGAGI. CDR3 sequence (DNA): TGTGCCAGCAGTTACGTTACAGGTGATGGCGAGCAGTACTTC. Translating it yields CASSYVTGDGEQYF.

The chain couples TRBV7-9 to TRBJ2-1, with 9 bases identical to TRBD1. The CDR3 is 14 residues long. In germline, CDR1 is SEHNR, CDR2 FQNEAQ (reference sequence). The trim removed 6 bases at V and 6 bases at J, leaving 6 bases unmatched. The CDR3 DNA is TGTGCCAGCAGTTCCGGGACAGGGCTCAATGAGCAGTTCTTC. The encoded protein is CASSSGTGLNEQFF.

The V gene is TRBV28, the J gene TRBJ1-5; perhaps TRBD1 as D (6 bases). Germline assignment: CDR1 MDHEN and CDR2 SYDVKM. V was shortened by 5 bases and J by 6 bases, with 20 bases between the two germline ends. The CDR3 is made up of 16 amino acids. The CDR3 here is CASSLTGWGYTQPQHF. The CDR3 nucleotides are TGTGCCAGCAGTCTTACAGGGTGGGGTTATACTCAGCCCCAGCATTTT.

The genes are TRBV9 and TRBJ1-2; D is perhaps TRBD1 (5 bases). The CDR3 has 13 residues. V lost 2 bases, J lost 8 bases, and 13 bases lay in between. Germline V gene sequence: CDR1 SGDLS, CDR2 YYNGEE. The CDR3 nucleotides are TGTGCCAGCAGCGTGGGGGGTATTGGCGGCTACACCTTC. This gives the protein CASSVGGIGGYTF.

The gene calls are TRBV6-1 and TRBJ2-7; the D gene is possibly TRBD2 (6 bases). V lost 2 bases and J lost 1, with 12 bases in between. CDR3 size: 15 residues. Germline V lookup: CDR1 MNHNS, CDR2 SASEGT. CDR3 in amino acids: CASSENSAGSYEQYF. For the CDR3, the DNA is TGTGCCAGCAGTGAAAATTCGGCGGGGTCCTACGAGCAGTACTTC.